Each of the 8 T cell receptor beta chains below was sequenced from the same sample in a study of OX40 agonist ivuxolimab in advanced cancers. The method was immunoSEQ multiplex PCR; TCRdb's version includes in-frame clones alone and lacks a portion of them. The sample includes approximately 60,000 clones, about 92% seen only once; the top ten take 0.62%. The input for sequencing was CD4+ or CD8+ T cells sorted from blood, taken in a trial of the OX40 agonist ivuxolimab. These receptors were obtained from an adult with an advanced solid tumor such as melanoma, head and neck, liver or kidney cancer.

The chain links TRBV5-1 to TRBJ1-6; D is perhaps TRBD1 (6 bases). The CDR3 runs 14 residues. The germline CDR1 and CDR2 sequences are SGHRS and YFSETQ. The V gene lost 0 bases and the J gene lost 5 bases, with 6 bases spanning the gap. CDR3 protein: CASSLGQDNSPLHF. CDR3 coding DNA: TGCGCCAGCAGCTTGGGACAGGATAATTCACCCCTCCACTTT.

The CDR3 loop reads CSGVRTANTEAFF. The DNA of the CDR3 is TGCAGCGGGGTGAGGACGGCGAACACTGAAGCTTTCTTT. The chain has TRBV29-1 and TRBJ1-1, with D unclear. Per germline, CDR1 SQVTM and CDR2 ANQGSEA. The CDR3 consists of 13 residues. Trimming left V 7 bases short and J 1 base short, with 13 bases between. Complete variable domain (other parts from reference TRBV29-1 and TRBJ1-1): SAVISQKPSRDICQRGTSLTIQCQVDSQVTMMFWYRQQPGQSLTLIATANQGSEATYESGFVIDKFPISRPNLTFSTLTVSNMSPEDSSIYLCSGVRTANTEAFFGQGTRLTVV.

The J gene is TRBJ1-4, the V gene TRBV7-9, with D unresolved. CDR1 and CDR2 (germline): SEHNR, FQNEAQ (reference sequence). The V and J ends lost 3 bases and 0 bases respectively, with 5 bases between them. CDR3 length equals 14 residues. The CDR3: CASSFRSTNEKLFF. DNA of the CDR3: TGTGCCAGCAGCTTTAGATCAACTAATGAAAAACTGTTTTTT.

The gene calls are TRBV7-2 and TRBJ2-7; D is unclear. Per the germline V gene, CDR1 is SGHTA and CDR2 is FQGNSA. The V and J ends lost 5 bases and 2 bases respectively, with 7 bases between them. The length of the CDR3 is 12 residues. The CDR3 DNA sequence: TGTGCCAGCAGCCAACCGACCTACGAGCAGTACTTC. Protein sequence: CASSQPTYEQYF.

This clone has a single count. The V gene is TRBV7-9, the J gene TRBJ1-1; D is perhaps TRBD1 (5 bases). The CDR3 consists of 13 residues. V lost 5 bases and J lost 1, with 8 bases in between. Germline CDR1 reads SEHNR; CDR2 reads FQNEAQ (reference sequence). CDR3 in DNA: TGTGCCAGCAGCCGGACAAGGAACACTGAAGCTTTCTTT. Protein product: CASSRTRNTEAFF.

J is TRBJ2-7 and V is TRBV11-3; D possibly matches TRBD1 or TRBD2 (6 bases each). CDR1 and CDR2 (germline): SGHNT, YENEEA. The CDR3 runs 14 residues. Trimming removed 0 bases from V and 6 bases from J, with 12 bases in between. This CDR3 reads CASSLDGGGGEQYF. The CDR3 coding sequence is TGTGCCAGCAGCTTAGACGGAGGAGGGGGCGAGCAGTACTTC.

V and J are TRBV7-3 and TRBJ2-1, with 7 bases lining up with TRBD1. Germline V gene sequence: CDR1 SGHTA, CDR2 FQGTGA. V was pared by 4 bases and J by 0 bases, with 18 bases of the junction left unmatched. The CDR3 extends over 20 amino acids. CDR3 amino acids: CASSSTPPDRHYSSYNEQFF. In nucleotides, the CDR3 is TGTGCCAGCAGCTCAACCCCCCCGGACAGGCACTATAGCTCCTACAATGAGCAGTTCTTC.

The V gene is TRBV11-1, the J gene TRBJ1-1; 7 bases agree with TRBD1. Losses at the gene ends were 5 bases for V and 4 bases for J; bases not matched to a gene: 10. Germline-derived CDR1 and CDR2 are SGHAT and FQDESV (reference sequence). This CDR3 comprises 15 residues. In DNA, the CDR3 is TGTGCCAGCAGCGACAGCGCGCAGGGGGGCACTGAAGCTTTCTTT. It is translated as CASSDSAQGGTEAFF.